Listed below are T cell receptor beta chains from one sample, sequenced in a study of blood T cell repertoires in COVID-19. Libraries were prepared by immunoSEQ multiplex PCR; TCRdb keeps only in-frame clonotypes and omits some of them. The repertoire holds a few hundred thousand clones, with around 84% as singletons. The material sequenced was PBMCs or T cells enriched from blood (not recorded which). The origin of the receptors is a young man with acute COVID-19. The conserved cysteine and the conserved F or W are not part of the CDR3 here. D genes are given only for firm matches.

V | D | length | CDR3
TRBV11-3 | NA | 12 | ASSSHRDIYGYT
TRBV12-3/TRBV12-4 | TRBD1 | 10 | ASSPTDRGYT
TRBV19 | NA | 11 | ASSIRGTDTQY
TRBV12-3/TRBV12-4 | NA | 9 | ASSPAGTIY
TRBV19 | NA | 12 | ASSRAPSTDTQY
TRBV5-6 | NA | 12 | ASSSGVSNQPQH
TRBV19 | TRBD1 | 10 | ASSILAGGVH
TRBV4-3 | NA | 14 | ASSQEWAGTNEKLF
TRBV19 | TRBD1 | 11 | ASRSTGGGEQF
TRBV2 | TRBD2 | 13 | ASSVAGAPTGELF
TRBV29-1 | TRBD1 | 11 | SAWTGGTGELF
TRBV5-8 | NA | 11 | ASSLGENTEAF
TRBV19 | TRBD1 | 13 | ASSIKGAIGGELF
TRBV7-6 | NA | 12 | ASSLAKGAGELF
TRBV25-1 | TRBD2 | 13 | ASSDLAGGIGELF
TRBV28 | NA | 14 | ASSFGRLLVGPEAF
TRBV6-1 | NA | 17 | ASSEAGHLRLDNNSPLH
TRBV28 | TRBD1 | 13 | ASRTEGQGPETQY
TRBV10-2 | TRBD2 | 15 | ASSTSSGGANTGELF
TRBV5-6 | NA | 13 | ASSLGPRAEETQY
TRBV15 | NA | 12 | ATSRDLADTEAF
TRBV25-1 | NA | 9 | ASGQGYGYT
TRBV5-1 | NA | 14 | ASSLAGTIGNSPLH
TRBV10-3 | TRBD2 | 12 | AISALAGEDEQF
TRBV6-5 | NA | 13 | ASSGGGGPGETQY
TRBV7-8 | NA | 12 | ASSSQRAGQPQH
TRBV27 | NA | 12 | ASSLVGALGGYT
TRBV2 | NA | 12 | ASSRQASSTEAF
TRBV29-1 | NA | 10 | SGGGGNYGYT
TRBV29-1 | NA | 9 | SVERDTEAF
TRBV9 | NA | 12 | ASSAGPPYTEAF
TRBV5-8 | NA | 14 | ASSLERAQRNSPLH
TRBV27 | NA | 9 | ASGPNQPQH
TRBV13 | NA | 11 | ASSGAPYNEQF
TRBV6-2/TRBV6-3 | NA | 15 | ASSYLRGQANTGELF
TRBV2 | TRBD2 | 12 | ASSPGGYTGELF
TRBV5-6 | TRBD1 | 12 | ASSFRGLGTEAF
TRBV6-5 | NA | 13 | ASHISGSSYNEQF
TRBV5-4 | TRBD1 | 14 | ASSLGDRGRRYGYT
TRBV18 | NA | 13 | ASSTSKDSNYGYT
TRBV23-1 | NA | 13 | ASSQYCTYRALLT